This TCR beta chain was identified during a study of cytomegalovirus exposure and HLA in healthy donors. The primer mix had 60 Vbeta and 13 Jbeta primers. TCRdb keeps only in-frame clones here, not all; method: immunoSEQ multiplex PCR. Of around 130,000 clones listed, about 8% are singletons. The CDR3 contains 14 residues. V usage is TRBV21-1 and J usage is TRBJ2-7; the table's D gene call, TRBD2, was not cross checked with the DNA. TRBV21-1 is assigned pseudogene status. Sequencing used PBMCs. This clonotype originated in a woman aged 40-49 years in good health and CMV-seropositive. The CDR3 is CASSKVGGAYEQYF. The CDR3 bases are TGTGCCAGCAGCAAGGTAGGCGGAGCCTACGAGCAGTACTTC.